This TCR beta chain was identified in a study of T cell repertoires in cytomegalovirus infection. Study details: Indications of both CMV infection and matching HLA type were provided by public TCR beta signatures. Overall study results and limits: Cumulative frequency (of public TCR beta family members) identified carriers of CMV plus the relevant HLA. HLA-C-restricted TCR beta clonotypes specific for CMV led the ex vivo response.

This CDR3 is 15 amino acids long. Germline V gene data show CDR1 as LNHDA and CDR2 as SQIVND (reference sequence). Trimming removed 3 bases from V and 4 bases from J; junction bases left unmatched: 6. MiXCR, run by TCRdb on the reads, gives a single entry per CDR3 protein. The sample records fewer than 550,000 distinct CDR3 sequences, about 11% being singletons. This clonotype was seen repeatedly, ten times or more. Its matching antigen is unknown. J is TRBJ1-3 and V is TRBV19; 7 positions agree with TRBD1. The sequencing input was PBMCs. This receptor was taken from a human donor in good health (CMV status not recorded). Some clones in this sample may be carry-over from other donors' samples. CDR3 in DNA: TGTGCCAGTAGTATTCCTACAGGGGACGGAAACACCATATATTTT. Amino acid sequence: CASSIPTGDGNTIYF.